What follows are 6 T cell receptor beta chains derived from one specimen sequenced in a study of shared clonotypes between healthy human individuals. The method was immunoSEQ multiplex PCR; TCRdb's version includes in-frame clones alone and lacks a portion of them. The sample records approximately 720,000 clones, about 90% being singletons. Cells designated naive CD8 were CD45RO-negative and were positively selected for CCR7, with terminally differentiated effector memory CD45RA+ cells excluded. The sample comprised naive CD8+ T cells sorted from blood. The receptors were gathered from a man aged 30 to 39 in good health.

The V and J genes are TRBV2 and TRBJ1-2; D might be TRBD1 (6 bases). Germline loops: CDR1 SNHLY, CDR2 FYNNEI. V lost 7 bases and J 2 bases, leaving 14 bases between the germline ends. This CDR3 has 14 residues. In nucleotides, the CDR3 is TGTGCCAGCATCTTCCCAGGGGAAAACTATGGCTACACCTTC. The encoded protein is CASIFPGENYGYTF.

V gene TRBV19 combines with J gene TRBJ1-5; D gene ambiguous. The CDR3 length is 15 residues. Germline CDR1 and CDR2: LNHDA and SQIVND (reference sequence). With 3 bases removed from V and 1 base from J, the gap between germline ends came to 10 bases. CDR3 sequence: CASSMQATSNQPQHF. Written as DNA, the CDR3 is TGTGCCAGTAGTATGCAGGCTACGAGCAATCAGCCCCAGCATTTT.

This chain links TRBV2 with TRBJ2-7, with D tentatively TRBD1 (7 bases). The germline V gene has CDR1 SNHLY and CDR2 FYNNEI. The CDR3 consists of 12 residues. As DNA, the CDR3 is TGTGCTGGGGGGACAGCAGCCTACGAGCAGTACTTC. The encoded protein is CAGGTAAYEQYF.

V and J are TRBV10-3 and TRBJ1-5, with D unclear. Germline V gene data show CDR1 as ENHRY and CDR2 as SYGVKD. The CDR3 covers 15 residues. V lost 0 bases and J 3 bases, leaving 9 bases between the germline ends. The DNA for the CDR3 is TGTGCCATCAGTGAGTCGGGAGGTTACAATCAGCCCCAGCATTTT. It translates to CAISESGGYNQPQHF.

The chain has TRBV4-1 and TRBJ2-7, with D hard to call. Between the trimmed V and J ends, which lost 1 base and 6 bases, there was a span of 19 bases. CDR3 length: 16 amino acids. The germline gives CDR1 MGHRA, CDR2 YSYEKL. CDR3 in DNA: TGCGCCAGCAGCCAAGTACCCGGCGAGTGGCATCTCGAGCAGTACTTC. Amino acids: CASSQVPGEWHLEQYF.

V and J are TRBV5-1 and TRBJ2-7; 7 nucleotides align to TRBD2. The trim removed 4 bases at V and 2 bases at J, leaving 3 bases unmatched. The CDR3 spans 13 residues. Germline CDR1 is SGHRS and CDR2 is YFSETQ. The CDR3 here is CASSLSGAYEQYF. DNA for the CDR3: TGCGCCAGCAGCCTCAGCGGGGCCTACGAGCAGTACTTC.